Below are 25 T cell receptor beta chains sequenced from a single sample in a study of blood T cells in healthy people across ages. A second roughly 6 to 11 cycle PCR used barcoded and J-beta primers. MiXCR, run by TCRdb on the 5' RACE reads, gives a single entry per CDR3 protein. The sample consists of about 1.8 million distinct CDR3 sequences, 49% of them appearing once. The specimen was blood. Receptor source: a middle-aged woman in good health.

This clonotype came up a few times. The CDR3 loop is CATSRDLPGRYEQYF. In nucleotides, the CDR3 is TGTGCCACCAGCAGAGACTTACCAGGAAGGTACGAGCAGTACTTC. The chain links TRBV15 to TRBJ2-7; D call uncertain. V gave up 0 bases and J gave up 4 bases, with 13 bases separating them. This CDR3 region has 15 residues. Germline V CDR1 and CDR2: LNHNV, YYDKDF (reference sequence).

This clonotype was detected only a few times. The V gene is TRBV7-2, the J gene TRBJ2-5, with 7 bases fitting TRBD2. The CDR3 consists of 17 residues. V shed 1 base, J shed 4 bases, and the junction held 12 bases outside the gene matches. Germline V gives CDR1 SGHTA, CDR2 FQGNSA. This CDR3 reads CASSLGFRAGFLETQYF. Written as DNA, the CDR3 is TGTGCCAGCAGCTTAGGGTTTCGAGCGGGGTTTCTAGAGACCCAGTACTTC. Drawing the rest from reference TRBV7-2 and TRBJ2-5, the complete variable domain is GAGVSQSPSNKVTEKGKDVELRCDPISGHTALYWYRQSLGQGLEFLIYFQGNSAPDKSGLPSDRFSAERTGGSVSTLTIQRTQQEDSAVYLCASSLGFRAGFLETQYFGPGTRLLVL.

The chain joins TRBV19 to TRBJ2-5; D possibly uses TRBD1 or TRBD2 (6 bases each). Trimming stripped 7 bases from V and 2 bases from J, with 14 bases between. Germline V gene lookup returns CDR1 LNHDA and CDR2 SQIVND (reference sequence). CDR3 length: 14 amino acids. CDR3 DNA: TGTGCCAGTAAGGATCAGGGGACTCAAGAGACCCAGTACTTC. Translation: CASKDQGTQETQYF.

The chain uses TRBV20-1 and TRBJ2-1, with TRBD2 matching over 7 bases. CDR3 length: 16 residues. Unmatched junction bases numbered 10, after V lost 4 bases and J lost 1 base. The germline gives CDR1 DFQATT, CDR2 SNEGSKA (reference sequence). In DNA, the CDR3 is TGCAGTGCTAAACTCTTGCTAGCGGTATCCTACAATGAGCAGTTCTTC. It yields the protein CSAKLLLAVSYNEQFF.

The V call is TRBV6-5, the J call TRBJ2-3; 12 bases are a match to TRBD2. Germline V gives CDR1 MNHEY, CDR2 SVGAGI. The V gene end was trimmed by 6 bases and the J gene end by 6 bases; junction bases not matched to a gene: 13. The CDR3 totals 17 residues. CDR3 sequence: CASSLTPSGGAVDTQYF. The DNA for the CDR3 is TGTGCCAGCAGCCTTACTCCTAGCGGGGGGGCGGTCGATACGCAGTATTTT.

The gene calls are TRBV6-2 or TRBV6-3 and TRBJ1-2; D gene uncertain. CDR1 and CDR2 (germline): MNHEY, SVGEGT. The CDR3 contains 14 residues. Between the trimmed V and J ends, which lost 4 bases and 2 bases, there was a span of 11 bases. CDR3 DNA sequence: TGTGCCAGCAGTTGGGCGGGTCGAAACTATGGCTACACCTTC. Its translation is CASSWAGRNYGYTF.

The chain carries TRBV28 and TRBJ2-6; D possibly uses TRBD1 or TRBD2 (5 bases each). Trimming took off 7 bases at V and 0 bases at J, with 10 bases between the two ends. Germline CDR1 and CDR2: MDHEN and SYDVKM. The CDR3 has 15 amino acids. CDR3: CASTEGTSGANVLTF. DNA of the CDR3: TGTGCCAGCACCGAGGGGACCTCTGGGGCCAACGTCCTGACTTTC.

This clonotype was counted a single time. The J gene is TRBJ2-1, the V gene TRBV5-1; D possibly corresponds to TRBD2 (7 bases). The V and J ends lost 4 bases and 8 bases respectively, with 22 bases between them. This CDR3 has 16 amino acids. The germline V gene has CDR1 SGHRS and CDR2 YFSETQ. This chain's CDR3 is CASSTVGGLDRYEQFF. Here the CDR3 DNA reads TGCGCCAGCAGCACTGTGGGGGGGCTGGATCGATATGAGCAGTTCTTC. Based on the CDR3 plus reference TRBV5-1 and TRBJ2-1, the full variable domain is KAGVTQTPRYLIKTRGQQVTLSCSPISGHRSVSWYQQTPGQGLQFLFEYFSETQRNKGNFPGRFSGRQFSNSRSEMNVSTLELGDSALYLCASSTVGGLDRYEQFFGPGTRLTVL.

This clonotype was seen a single time. The J gene is TRBJ1-5, the V gene TRBV6-2 or TRBV6-3, with D perhaps matching TRBD1 (6 bases). The CDR3 runs to 14 residues. CDR1 is MNHEY and CDR2 is SVGEGT in the germline V gene. The V gene lost 1 base and the J gene lost 5 bases, with 9 bases spanning the gap. CDR3 DNA: TGTGCCAGCAGTTACTTAAGACAGGATCAGCCCCAGCATTTT. Translated, it gives CASSYLRQDQPQHF.

This clonotype was counted only a few times. J is TRBJ2-3 and V is TRBV4-3; possible D gene TRBD1, 6 bases. The CDR3 is 17 residues long. Germline loops: CDR1 LGHNA, CDR2 YSLEER. V gave up 0 bases and J gave up 0 bases, with 13 bases separating them. The CDR3 bases are TGCGCCAGCAGCCAAGATCGAGGGGGAGTCAGCACAGATACGCAGTATTTT. Encoded protein: CASSQDRGGVSTDTQYF.

This chain uses TRBV4-1 with TRBJ2-3; 8 nucleotides agree with TRBD2. The CDR3 has 17 amino acids. The J segment lost 4 bases and the V segment lost 2 bases, leaving 11 bases of the junction unmatched. Germline V gives CDR1 MGHRA, CDR2 YSYEKL. The CDR3 nucleotides are TGCGCCAGCAGCCAACACACGGGACTAGTTGGGGCAGATACGCAGTATTTT. It translates to CASSQHTGLVGADTQYF.

This clonotype has a handful of counts. This chain connects TRBV20-1 to TRBJ2-6; 10 positions agree with TRBD1. The CDR3 loop spans 17 amino acids. Germline-derived CDR1 and CDR2 are DFQATT and SNEGSKA (reference sequence). V was clipped by 3 bases and J by 4 bases; unmatched bases: 9. Here the CDR3 reads CSASVSGTGDGANVLTF. The CDR3 nucleotides read TGCAGTGCTAGCGTATCCGGGACAGGGGACGGGGCCAACGTCCTGACTTTC.

This clonotype came up many times. The chain is built from TRBV5-1 and TRBJ2-6; D call uncertain. Per germline, CDR1 SGHRS and CDR2 YFSETQ. There are 15 residues in the CDR3. V dropped 1 base and J dropped 0 bases, with 5 bases sitting between them. CDR3 in amino acids: CASSLIGSGANVLTF. CDR3 bases: TGCGCCAGCAGCTTGATTGGCTCTGGGGCCAACGTCCTGACTTTC.

The V and J genes are TRBV9 and TRBJ2-5; the match to TRBD2 covers 14 bases. The CDR3 is made up of 18 amino acids. V lost 0 bases to trimming and J lost 4 bases; unmatched junction nucleotides: 8. The V gene's germline CDR1 is SGDLS and CDR2 YYNGEE. The CDR3 bases are TGTGCCAGCAGCGTAGGGGGACTAGCGGGGGTACTTTTAGAGACCCAGTACTTC. It yields the protein CASSVGGLAGVLLETQYF.

There are many counts of this clonotype. The V call is TRBV5-1, the J call TRBJ2-5, with a possible D match to TRBD2 (6 bases). Germline values: CDR1 SGHRS, CDR2 YFSETQ. Trimming took 0 bases from V and 3 from J, leaving 6 bases between them. The CDR3 covers 13 residues. The CDR3 protein is CASSLASEETQYF. The CDR3 coding sequence is TGCGCCAGCAGCTTGGCTAGCGAAGAGACCCAGTACTTC.

A note on this clonotype: Compared with germline, one end of the junction differs, possibly owing to a read error. The J gene is TRBJ1-2, the V gene TRBV13; TRBD1 aligns across 10 bases. Germline V CDR1 and CDR2: PRHDT, FYEKMQ (reference sequence). The CDR3 sequence is 16 residues long. The CDR3 nucleotides are TGCGCCAGCAGCCTGGGGCGAACGACAGGGGGCGATGGCTACACCTTC. Its protein is CASSLGRTTGGDGYTF. The full variable domain, rest sourced from reference TRBV13 and TRBJ1-2, is AAGVIQSPRHLIKEKRETATLKCYPIPRHDTVYWYQQGPGQDPQFLISFYEKMQSDKGSIPDRFSAQQFSDYHSELNMSSLELGDSALYFCASSLGRTTGGDGYTFGSGTRLTVV.

V and J are TRBV7-2 and TRBJ2-3; 12 bases fit TRBD2. The CDR3 length is 16 residues. Germline CDR1 and CDR2: SGHTA and FQGNSA. Trimming cost V 5 bases and J 5 bases; bases outside gene matches: 8. CDR3 amino acids: CASSPTSGGWGDTQYF. CDR3 DNA sequence: TGTGCCAGCAGCCCGACTAGCGGGGGCTGGGGAGATACGCAGTATTTT.

The V gene is TRBV27, the J gene TRBJ2-5, with D perhaps matching TRBD1 (5 bases). V lost 6 bases to trimming and J lost 0 bases, with 14 bases between them. Germline values: CDR1 MNHEY, CDR2 SMNVEV (reference sequence). The CDR3 totals 15 residues. The CDR3 nucleotides are TGTGCCAGCAGAGGGGCGGACCCTAACCAAGAGACCCAGTACTTC. Translated: CASRGADPNQETQYF.

The chain employs TRBV28 and TRBJ2-5; no firm D call. Trimming removed 6 bases from V and 5 bases from J, with 19 bases in between. Germline assignment: CDR1 MDHEN and CDR2 SYDVKM. This CDR3 region has 15 residues. The CDR3: CASSQQLTSHETQYF. The CDR3 DNA follows: TGTGCCAGCAGCCAACAGCTAACCTCGCACGAGACCCAGTACTTC.

This clonotype appeared a few times. The chain links TRBV6-1 to TRBJ2-4, with D perhaps matching TRBD1 (6 bases). The DNA matches TRBJ2-7 better at its end, which makes the J call doubtful. CDR1 and CDR2 (germline): MNHNS, SASEGT. There are 13 residues in the CDR3. The CDR3 reads CANGEGVDNEQYF. For the CDR3, the DNA is TGTGCCAACGGAGAGGGGGTTGACAACGAGCAGTACTTC.

This clonotype turned up a few times. The chain employs TRBV6-5 and TRBJ2-3; D remains unclear. Deletions cut 5 bases from V and 2 bases from J, with 11 bases between. CDR1 MNHEY and CDR2 SVGAGI come from the germline V gene. This CDR3 spans 14 amino acids. This CDR3 reads CASSPDHTTDTQYF. The DNA for the CDR3 is TGTGCCAGCAGTCCCGACCACACCACAGATACGCAGTATTTT.

The chain recombines TRBV12-3 or TRBV12-4 with TRBJ1-4; weak D call: TRBD1 (6 bases). The CDR3 length is 12 residues. The V gene lost 6 bases and the J gene lost 13 bases, with 15 bases spanning the gap. CDR3 in DNA: TGTGCCAGCAGAACACCCGGGACAATACTGTTTTTT. This sequence encodes CASRTPGTILFF.

The rearrangement joins TRBV4-1 to TRBJ1-1; D ambiguous. Germline CDR1 reads MGHRA; CDR2 reads YSYEKL. The ends were cut back, 0 bases at V and 4 bases at J, with 12 bases in the middle. This CDR3 is 15 amino acids long. In DNA, the CDR3 is TGCGCCAGCAGCCAAGATGATCGGGGTAGCACTGAAGCTTTCTTT. It yields the protein CASSQDDRGSTEAFF.

Only a few counts were recorded for this clonotype. The chain carries TRBV7-6 and TRBJ2-5, with 9 bases identical to TRBD1. CDR1 and CDR2 (germline): SGHVS, FNYEAQ. V shed 5 bases, J shed 5 bases, and the junction held 9 bases outside the gene matches. This CDR3 is built from 15 residues. CDR3 bases: TGTGCCAGCAGCCAGGACAGGGGTCCCTCTGAGACCCAGTACTTC. It specifies CASSQDRGPSETQYF. The complete variable domain, with remaining parts taken from reference TRBV7-6 and TRBJ2-5, reads GAGVSQSPRYKVTKRGQDVALRCDPISGHVSLYWYRQALGQGPEFLTYFNYEAQQDKSGLPNDRFSAERPEGSISTLTIQRTEQRDSAMYRCASSQDRGPSETQYFGPGTRLLVL.

This clonotype was counted only a few times. This rearrangement joins TRBV4-3 to TRBJ2-3; D may be TRBD2 (5 bases). Trimming took off 0 bases at V and 3 bases at J, with 13 bases between the two ends. There are 16 residues in the CDR3. The germline gives CDR1 LGHNA, CDR2 YSLEER. The DNA for the CDR3 is TGCGCCAGCAGCCAAGATACCGCTAGCCAGACAGATACGCAGTATTTT. Protein sequence: CASSQDTASQTDTQYF.